Detailed here is one T cell receptor (beta chain). What it binds is not known. The source of the sample is a study of cytomegalovirus exposure and HLA in healthy donors. The PCR had 60 Vbeta and 13 Jbeta primers. TCRdb's copy holds only in-frame clones and misses some; the assay was immunoSEQ multiplex PCR. Of more than 150,000 clones in the sample, about 90% are singletons; the top ten hold approximately 0.23%. The donors gave bone marrow, and they were healthy. The CDR3 runs to 17 residues. Germline assignment: CDR1 SEHNR and CDR2 FQNEAQ (reference sequence). J was trimmed by 2 bases and V by 5 bases; bases with no gene match: 12. Study-level points and caveats: TCR beta V- and J-gene trimming was later associated with a missense DCLRE1C variant. The study assumed roughly uniform donor sequencing depth for presence/absence analyses.

The specimen sequenced was PBMCs. This receptor was taken from a girl younger than two in good health and CMV-seronegative. The chain joins TRBV7-9 to TRBJ2-3, with TRBD2 matching 8 bases. The CDR3: CASSPWGGLALTDTQYF. DNA of the CDR3: TGTGCCAGCAGCCCTTGGGGCGGACTAGCCCTCACAGATACGCAGTATTTT.